This is a list of T cell receptor beta chains from one sample in a study of molecular identifiers for immune sequencing clone quantification. TCRdb re-called the PCR reads with MiXCR, one entry per CDR3 protein. The top ten hold just over 0.75% of the sample, which has around 480,000 distinct CDR3 sequences, about 25% seen once. Input material: naive CD8+ T cells from blood, with Jurkat cell RNA spiked in. These receptors all come from a human donor in good health. Some libraries in this study had Jurkat cell RNA spiked in. The CDR3 runs from the conserved cysteine through the conserved F or W. Each record gives: D gene, V gene, clone size, J gene, CDR3 DNA, CDR3 protein. The D gene is left open where the match is weak. Not all rows give a size; the values are once, few, many and, for expanded clones, a class.

>TRBD1|TRBV4-1|NA|TRBJ2-1
TGCGCCAGCAGCCAGGGGGACAGAGGGGAATACAATGAGCAGTTCTTC
CASSQGDRGEYNEQFF
>NA|TRBV6-1|few|TRBJ2-5
TGTGCCAGCATCGACTGGAAAGAGACCCAGTACTTC
CASIDWKETQYF
>NA|TRBV7-2|NA|TRBJ2-7
TGTGCCAGCAGCTACCGGACAGCAAACTACGAACAGTACTTC
CASSYRTANYEQYF
>NA|TRBV30|NA|TRBJ2-1
TGTGCCTGGAGTGAAATAAACAACAGTGGGCAGTTCTTC
CAWSEINNSGQFF
>TRBD2|TRBV29-1|NA|TRBJ2-1
TGCAGCGTTGAGTGGCGGGGGGGCCGACTGTCAACTTACAATGAGCAGTTGTTC
CSVEWRGGRLSTYNEQLF
>TRBD1|TRBV14|many|TRBJ2-7
TGTGCCAGCAGCCAATGGACAGGGCCATCCTACGAGCAGTACTTC
CASSQWTGPSYEQYF
>NA|TRBV19|few|TRBJ1-5
TGTGCCAGTAATTTGGGGGGGCGGAGCAATCAGCCCCAGCATTTT
CASNLGGRSNQPQHF
>NA|TRBV6-5|NA|TRBJ2-2
TGTGCCAGCAGTTACGGACCGAACACCGGGGAGCTGTTTTTT
CASSYGPNTGELFF
>NA|TRBV6-2/TRBV6-3|NA|TRBJ2-7
TGTGCCAGCAGTTACGCCTTTGGCTACGAGCAGTACTTC
CASSYAFGYEQYF
>NA|TRBV6-6|NA|TRBJ1-5
TGTGCCAGCAGTTATGAAGGGTCTAGTCAGCCCCAGCATTTT
CASSYEGSSQPQHF
>NA|TRBV5-6|many|TRBJ2-7
TGTGCCAGCAGCTTGGGGACAGACTCCTACGAGCAGTACTTC
CASSLGTDSYEQYF
>NA|TRBV5-4|few|TRBJ2-1
TGTGCCAGCAGCTTGGGTATAAATGAGCAGTTCTTC
CASSLGINEQFF
>TRBD2|TRBV29-1|few|TRBJ2-5
TGCAGCGTTGTTTTTACTAGCGCTTACCAAGAGACCCAGTACTTC
CSVVFTSAYQETQYF
>NA|TRBV3-1|NA|TRBJ2-2
TGTGCCAGCAGAGGGGGGGCCTACACCGGGGAGCTGTTTTTT
CASRGGAYTGELFF
>NA|TRBV3-1|NA|TRBJ1-2
TGTGCCAGCAGCCAAGAGGGGGACGGATCCTATGGCTACACCTTC
CASSQEGDGSYGYTF
>NA|TRBV5-4|NA|TRBJ1-4
TGTGCCAGCAGCTTGAGGGGGGACGATGAAAAACTGTTTTTT
CASSLRGDDEKLFF
>NA|TRBV6-2/TRBV6-3|few|TRBJ2-5
TGTGCCAGCAGTTACAACACCCAGCTCATCCCCCAGTACTTC
CASSYNTQLIPQYF
>NA|TRBV5-6|many|TRBJ2-1
TGTGCCAGCAACCCTAGCCTAATTAATGAGCAGTTCTTC
CASNPSLINEQFF
>NA|TRBV27|NA|TRBJ2-7
TGTGCCAGCCATCCCACCGGGGCCGACTCCTACGAGCAGTACTTC
CASHPTGADSYEQYF
>TRBD1|TRBV12-3/TRBV12-4|NA|TRBJ2-7
TGTGCCAGCAGCCCCCAGGGGGACCCCTTTTACGAGCAGTACTTC
CASSPQGDPFYEQYF
>NA|TRBV7-8|NA|TRBJ1-3
TGTGCCAGCAGCTTAGTTGGGGGGGGCTCTGGAAACACCATATATTTT
CASSLVGGGSGNTIYF
>NA|TRBV2|few|TRBJ2-7
TGTGCCAGCAGAGGACAGCCTCACGAGCAGTACTTC
CASRGQPHEQYF
>TRBD2|TRBV20-1|NA|TRBJ2-1
TGCAGTGCTAATCCTTTACTACTAGCGGATGAGCGGTTCTTC
CSANPLLLADERFF
>NA|TRBV7-9|many|TRBJ1-4
TGTGCCAGCAGCCCGGCGGCGGGGGGAGTTTATGAAAAACTGTTTTTT
CASSPAAGGVYEKLFF
>TRBD2|TRBV29-1|many|TRBJ2-7
TGCAGCGCCAGACCGGGACTATCACCTTACGAGCAGTACTTC
CSARPGLSPYEQYF
>NA|TRBV9|few|TRBJ2-7
TGTGCCAGCAGCGGTGTCAGCCACGAGCAGTACTTC
CASSGVSHEQYF
>NA|TRBV5-5|many|TRBJ2-7
TGTGCCAGCAGCTTGGGACGGGACTTTTCCTACGAGCAGTACTTC
CASSLGRDFSYEQYF
>NA|TRBV11-2|once|TRBJ2-1
TGTGCCAGCAGCTTACTACTGGATGAGCAGTTCTTC
CASSLLLDEQFF
>TRBD2|TRBV27|NA|TRBJ2-5
TGTGCCAGCAGTCTGGCGGGAGTGATTGAGACCCAGTACTTC
CASSLAGVIETQYF
>NA|TRBV15|NA|TRBJ2-3
TGTGCCACGGGGTCCCCGGGGACGGGAGCAGATACGCAGTATTTT
CATGSPGTGADTQYF
>NA|TRBV7-9|NA|TRBJ2-7
TGTGCCAGCAGCCCGAGGGGGGCGGCTACCTCCTACGAGCAGTACTTC
CASSPRGAATSYEQYF
>NA|TRBV30|few|TRBJ1-6
TGTGCCTGGAGTGCCTCAAATAATTCACCCCTCCACTTT
CAWSASNNSPLHF
>NA|TRBV6-2/TRBV6-3|few|TRBJ2-7
TGTGCCAGCAGTTACTCTTTGGGGATTGGGCGCGAGCAGTACTTC
CASSYSLGIGREQYF
>NA|TRBV29-1|few|TRBJ2-2
TGCAGCGTTCGGGGGGCTTTCACCGGGGAGCTGTTTTTT
CSVRGAFTGELFF
>NA|TRBV27|many|TRBJ2-3
TGTGCCAGCAGTTTTGAGACAGATACGCAGTATTTT
CASSFETDTQYF
>NA|TRBV4-1|few|TRBJ1-2
TGCGCCAGCAGCCAAGATTTCGGAGGAGCTAACTATGGCTACACCTTC
CASSQDFGGANYGYTF
>NA|TRBV27|few|TRBJ1-6
TGTGCCAGCAGTTTTCAGGACATGGCCCTCCACTTT
CASSFQDMALHF
>NA|TRBV5-1|NA|TRBJ2-7
TGCGCCAGCAGCCGGACCCCGGGGAAAAGCACCTTCCACGAGCAGTACTTC
CASSRTPGKSTFHEQYF
>NA|TRBV6-2/TRBV6-3|NA|TRBJ2-1
TGTGCCAGCAGTTACTCTCTCTTAGGTGAGCAGTTCTTC
CASSYSLLGEQFF
>TRBD2|TRBV5-6|few|TRBJ2-1
TGTGCCAGCAGCCTAGCGGGGGGTCCCCCCAATGAGCAGTTCTTC
CASSLAGGPPNEQFF
>TRBD1|TRBV20-1|few|TRBJ1-1
TGCAGTGCTCTTACAGGGGTTGGGACTGAAGCTTTCTTT
CSALTGVGTEAFF
>NA|TRBV28|few|TRBJ2-7
TGTGCCAGCAGTCCCCGGACAGAGAGCTCCTACGAGCAGTACTTC
CASSPRTESSYEQYF
>NA|TRBV5-4|many|TRBJ2-7
TGTGCCAGCAGCCCTTCCCCGGGGACGTACGAGCAGTACTTC
CASSPSPGTYEQYF